The rows below give T cell receptor beta chains drawn from one sample of a study of cytomegalovirus exposure and HLA in healthy donors. Profiled with immunoSEQ multiplex PCR; TCRdb holds only in-frame clones, not every one. The top ten clones hold around 4% of a sample with fewer than 75,000 clones, around 77% of them seen once. Material for sequencing was PBMCs. These receptor sequences come from a woman aged 25 to 45 in good health and CMV-seronegative. The CDR3 runs from the conserved cysteine through the conserved F or W. A D gene is named only where the DNA matches it firmly. For some rows the clone size is stated as once, few or many, or as a class when expanded; others skip it.

V,D,size,J,DNA,CDR3
TRBV5-5,NA,NA,TRBJ1-1,TGTGCCAGCAGCTTGGGCGGGCGTCTAGGGAACACTGAAGCTTTCTTT,CASSLGGRLGNTEAFF
TRBV4-1,TRBD1,NA,TRBJ1-5,TGCGCCAGCAGCCAAAGACAGGGGGCGAGTCAGCCCCAGCATTTT,CASSQRQGASQPQHF
TRBV30,NA,NA,TRBJ1-4,TGTGCCTGGAGTGGGCGGGGGTTTTATGAAAAACTGTTTTTT,CAWSGRGFYEKLFF
TRBV25-1,TRBD1,NA,TRBJ1-2,TGTGCCAGCAGTGAATATACGCCGGGACAGGGCTATGGCTACACCTTC,CASSEYTPGQGYGYTF
TRBV4-3,TRBD2,NA,TRBJ2-3,TGCGCCAGCAGCCCAAGCGTAGCGGGAGTGACAGATACGCAGTATTTT,CASSPSVAGVTDTQYF
TRBV30,TRBD1,once,TRBJ2-6,TGTGCCTGGGGGCGGGACAGGGAGAGCTCTGGGGCCAACGTCCTGACTTTC,CAWGRDRESSGANVLTF
TRBV29-1,NA,NA,TRBJ1-2,TGCAGCGTTGAGACTGGGGGAGGGGGCTACACCTTC,CSVETGGGGYTF
TRBV28,TRBD1,NA,TRBJ1-5,TGTGCCAGCAGTTCTGCAGGGGGGAGCAATCAGCCCCAGCATTTT,CASSSAGGSNQPQHF
TRBV30,TRBD2,NA,TRBJ2-7,TGTGCCTGGAGTGGCGGGAGCGAGCAGTACTTC,CAWSGGSEQYF
TRBV4-1,NA,NA,TRBJ1-5,TGCGCCAGCAGCCAAGAGACAGGTCCTAGCAATCAGCCCCAGCATTTT,CASSQETGPSNQPQHF
TRBV13,NA,NA,TRBJ2-7,TGTGCCAGCAGCTCGCGGAAAGAGCAGTACTTC,CASSSRKEQYF
TRBV28,TRBD1,NA,TRBJ1-2,TGTGCCAGCAGTTTAAGGGACAGGGTTACAGGCTACACCTTC,CASSLRDRVTGYTF
TRBV29-1,NA,NA,TRBJ2-2,TGCAGCGCCCAAGTCAGGGGGAGGTCCGGGGAGCTGTTTTTT,CSAQVRGRSGELFF
TRBV4-1,NA,NA,TRBJ1-1,TGCGCCAGCAGCCGTACGGTTCTCCAGGGTGGTAGCACTGAAGCTTTCTTT,CASSRTVLQGGSTEAFF
TRBV25-1,NA,NA,TRBJ1-6,TGTGCCAGCAGTGAAGGGTGGAGGGAACTTGCACCCCTCCACTTT,CASSEGWRELAPLHF
TRBV6-5,TRBD1,NA,TRBJ2-7,TGTGCCAGCAGCCAGACAGGGTCCCCCTTGTACGAGCAGTACTTC,CASSQTGSPLYEQYF
TRBV6-1,TRBD1,NA,TRBJ1-5,TGTGCCAGCACACTCGGACAGGCCAATCAGCCCCAGCATTTT,CASTLGQANQPQHF
TRBV25-1,TRBD2,NA,TRBJ2-1,TGTGCCAGCAGTGAAATGCGGGGGGGGCGTGAGCAATTCTTC,CASSEMRGGREQFF
TRBV6-5,NA,NA,TRBJ1-6,TGTGCCAGCAGTTACATGGGGCTAAATTCACCCCTCCACTTT,CASSYMGLNSPLHF
TRBV5-1,NA,few,TRBJ1-5,TGCGCCAGCAGCTTGGCTGGAGGGAGTCAGCCCCAGCATTTT,CASSLAGGSQPQHF
TRBV7-2,TRBD1,NA,TRBJ2-3,TGTGCCAGCAGCCAAACCGGGACAGGGCACACAGATACGCAGTATTTT,CASSQTGTGHTDTQYF
TRBV7-2,NA,NA,TRBJ2-7,TGTGCCAGCAGCTTAACCGCGGCCCCGTCCTCCTACGAGCAGTACTTC,CASSLTAAPSSYEQYF
TRBV19,NA,once,TRBJ2-7,TGTGCCAGTAGTCCAGGACAGAAACAGGGGCAGTACTTC,CASSPGQKQGQYF
TRBV4-2,NA,NA,TRBJ1-3,TGTGCCAGCAGTCGAGGACAGTCGTCTGGAAACACCATATATTTT,CASSRGQSSGNTIYF
TRBV5-1,TRBD1,few,TRBJ2-7,TGCGCCAGCAGCTTGACACGCCGGGACAGGCGCGGCGAGCAGTACTTC,CASSLTRRDRRGEQYF
TRBV10-1,TRBD1,NA,TRBJ1-2,TGCGCCAGCAGCTGGGGACAGGGGTTTAACTATGGCTACACCTTC,CASSWGQGFNYGYTF
TRBV2,TRBD1,few,TRBJ2-7,TGTGCCAGCAGTGAAGCCCCGACAGGGATGGACTACGAGCAGTACTTC,CASSEAPTGMDYEQYF
TRBV6-5,TRBD1,NA,TRBJ1-6,TGTGCCAGCAGTTCGGACAGGGGGAATTCACCCCTCCACTTT,CASSSDRGNSPLHF
TRBV28,NA,once,TRBJ1-4,TGTGCCAGCAGTTCCCCAGGCAGGAAACTGTTTTTT,CASSSPGRKLFF
TRBV13,NA,NA,TRBJ2-1,TGTGCCAGCAGCTTAGTAGCGGCAAGCTCCTACAATGAGCAGTTCTTC,CASSLVAASSYNEQFF
TRBV10-1,TRBD2,few,TRBJ2-1,TGCGCCAGCAGTGATTTACGGACTAGCGGTCACAATGAGCAGTTCTTC,CASSDLRTSGHNEQFF
TRBV6-1,TRBD1,NA,TRBJ1-2,TGTGCCAGCACCCCCGCTCGGGCAGGGGGCGGTGGCTACACCTTC,CASTPARAGGGGYTF
TRBV5-6,NA,NA,TRBJ1-1,TGTGCCAGCAGCTTTGACGGGGACACTGAAGCTTTCTTT,CASSFDGDTEAFF
TRBV5-1,TRBD2,NA,TRBJ2-5,TGCGCCAGCAGAGCGGGGGGCGAAGAGACCCAGTACTTC,CASRAGGEETQYF
TRBV4-3,NA,few,TRBJ2-1,TGCGCCAGCAGCCACACCCCTAGCCGAGAGCAGTTCTTC,CASSHTPSREQFF
TRBV10-2,NA,NA,TRBJ1-2,TGCGCCATCCACAGGGAGGGAGGCTACACCTTC,CAIHREGGYTF
TRBV2,TRBD1,NA,TRBJ1-2,TGTGCCAGCAACCAACAGGGGAACTATGGCTACACCTTC,CASNQQGNYGYTF
TRBV15,TRBD2,NA,TRBJ2-5,TGTGCCACCAGCAGAGATTCGACTAGCGGGGGGGCTAAGGGGTTTGCGGAGACCCAGTACTTC,CATSRDSTSGGAKGFAETQYF
TRBV30,NA,NA,TRBJ1-2,TGTGCCTGGAGTGTACGCAGCTATGGCTACACCTTC,CAWSVRSYGYTF
TRBV5-6,NA,NA,TRBJ2-1,TGTGCCAGCAGCTCCGTAAAAATCCTAGCGACTAGCTCCTACAATGAGCAGTTCTTC,CASSSVKILATSSYNEQFF
TRBV6-5,NA,NA,TRBJ1-2,TGTGCCAGCAGTTACTTACCGACCCAGGGTTATGGCTACACCTTC,CASSYLPTQGYGYTF
TRBV29-1,NA,NA,TRBJ1-1,TGCAGCGTTGACTTCGGGAGAGTGGGCACTGAAGCTTTCTTT,CSVDFGRVGTEAFF
TRBV4-1,NA,NA,TRBJ1-5,TGCGCCAGCAGCCAAGGCCCAATCGGGAGGACCAATCAGCCCCAGCATTTT,CASSQGPIGRTNQPQHF
TRBV27,TRBD1,once,TRBJ1-6,TGTGCCAGCAAAGGACAGGGGTATTCACCCCTCCACTTT,CASKGQGYSPLHF
TRBV2,NA,few,TRBJ1-6,TGTGCCAGCAGTTCCCCACCTACAGGTTTGACGAATTCACCCCTCCACTTT,CASSSPPTGLTNSPLHF
TRBV7-2,TRBD1,once,TRBJ1-2,TGTGCCAGCAGCCCCGACAGGGTCGGCTACACCTTC,CASSPDRVGYTF
TRBV28,TRBD1,once,TRBJ2-6,TGTGCCAGCATGACAGGGACTGGGGCCAACGTCCTGACTTTC,CASMTGTGANVLTF
TRBV6-5,TRBD2,NA,TRBJ2-7,TGTGCCAGCAGTTCGGGACTAGGTCGGGTCGAGCAGTACTTC,CASSSGLGRVEQYF
TRBV5-1,TRBD2,NA,TRBJ2-1,TGCGCCAGCAGCCCCCAGCGGGGGGGCCATAATGAGCAGTTCTTC,CASSPQRGGHNEQFF